Presented here are 30 T cell receptor beta chains from one specimen sequenced in a study of cytomegalovirus exposure and HLA in healthy donors. Libraries were prepared by immunoSEQ multiplex PCR; TCRdb keeps only in-frame clonotypes and omits some of them. This sample has 130,000 to 150,000 clones, with 85% to 90% found just once. Sequencing was done on a sample of PBMCs. Receptors originate from a young woman in good health and CMV-seropositive.

The chain uses TRBV6-1 and TRBJ2-7; D is uncertain. The CDR3 runs to 13 residues. From germline, CDR1 is MNHNS and CDR2 SASEGT. The V gene lost 6 bases and the J gene lost 6 bases, with 15 bases spanning the gap. CDR3 coding DNA: TGTGCCAGCAGGGAATCGGTATCCCTCGAGCAGTACTTC. The encoded protein is CASRESVSLEQYF.

The chain has TRBV7-2 and TRBJ2-5, with D perhaps TRBD1 (5 bases). From germline, CDR1 is SGHTA and CDR2 FQGNSA. The CDR3 spans 16 residues. Trimming stripped 4 bases from V and 2 bases from J, with 17 bases between. CDR3 sequence reads: CASSSWGRANQETQYF. The CDR3 nucleotides are TGTGCCAGCAGCTCCTGGGGCAGGGCGAATCAAGAGACCCAGTACTTC.

This chain links TRBV9 with TRBJ1-3; D is unresolved. V lost 3 bases, J lost 0 bases, and 22 bases lay in between. CDR3 length: 19 amino acids. CDR1 is SGDLS, CDR2 YYNGEE, per germline. The CDR3 reads CASSAASWVPQLSGNTIYF. In DNA form, the CDR3 reads TGTGCCAGCAGCGCCGCTTCTTGGGTGCCACAGCTCTCTGGAAACACCATATATTTT.

This clone was picked up one time. J is TRBJ2-7 and V is TRBV5-6; a weak D match, TRBD1 (6 bases). CDR3 length equals 14 residues. V was cut by 0 bases and J by 4 bases, with 11 bases left in between. Germline V CDR1 and CDR2: SGHDT, YYEEEE. CDR3 DNA sequence: TGTGCCAGCAGCTTGGACAGGGAGATTTACGAGCAGTACTTC. Its translation: CASSLDREIYEQYF.

This clone appeared a single time. The rearrangement uses TRBV28 and TRBJ1-5; no clear D. V was shortened by 6 bases and J by 0 bases, with 15 bases between the two germline ends. The CDR3 length is 16 residues. The germline V gene encodes CDR1 MDHEN and CDR2 SYDVKM. The CDR3 region is CASSQRAFGSNQPQHF. DNA for the CDR3: TGTGCCAGCAGCCAGCGGGCATTTGGTAGCAATCAGCCCCAGCATTTT.

This chain joins TRBV2 and TRBJ1-2; 8 bases are shared with TRBD1. V gave up 3 bases and J gave up 6 bases; unmatched junction bases: 6. This CDR3 has 14 residues. The V gene's germline CDR1 is SNHLY and CDR2 FYNNEI. As DNA, the CDR3 is TGTGCCAGCAGTGAGACCGCGACAGGGGATGGCTACACCTTC. The encoded protein is CASSETATGDGYTF.

J is TRBJ1-4 and V is TRBV5-4, with unresolved D. In germline, CDR1 is SGHNT, CDR2 YYREEE (reference sequence). The V gene lost 3 bases and the J gene lost 0 bases, with 9 bases spanning the gap. The CDR3 runs 15 residues. CDR3 sequence (DNA): TGTGCCAGCAGCTCAGGTCTTGCAACTAATGAAAAACTGTTTTTT. It is translated as CASSSGLATNEKLFF.

A few counts support this clone. V usage is TRBV2 and J usage is TRBJ2-5, with TRBD2 identical over 9 bases. Germline trimming cut 0 bases from V and 2 bases from J; bases unmatched to any gene: 7. There are 17 residues in the CDR3. Germline V gene lookup returns CDR1 SNHLY and CDR2 FYNNEI. DNA for the CDR3: TGTGCCAGCAGTGAAGCGCTGGAGACTAGCGGACAAGAGACCCAGTACTTC. Protein product: CASSEALETSGQETQYF.

This sequence joins TRBV5-4 and TRBJ2-1, with 9 nucleotides matching TRBD2. Germline trimming cut 6 bases from V and 4 bases from J; bases unmatched to any gene: 14. The CDR3 is made up of 17 amino acids. The germline V gene encodes CDR1 SGHNT and CDR2 YYREEE (reference sequence). The CDR3 here is CASNFPGAAGGYNEQFF. The CDR3 region has the DNA TGTGCCAGCAACTTCCCCGGGGCAGCGGGGGGTTACAATGAGCAGTTCTTC.

V and J are TRBV10-3 and TRBJ2-7, with unresolved D. V was trimmed by 6 bases and J by 2 bases, leaving 11 bases between them. Germline V CDR1 and CDR2: ENHRY, SYGVKD. The CDR3 is 13 amino acids. In nucleotides, the CDR3 is TGTGCCATCAGAGAGACTCCTACCTACGAGCAGTACTTC. Translation gives CAIRETPTYEQYF.

This clone showed up just once. This chain links TRBV28 with TRBJ1-3, with D possibly matching TRBD1 (5 bases). Germline-derived CDR1 and CDR2 are MDHEN and SYDVKM. The CDR3 covers 15 residues. V was clipped by 7 bases and J by 1 base, with 14 bases between them. The CDR3 loop reads CASTSWPGSGNTIYF. CDR3 DNA: TGTGCCAGCACTTCATGGCCAGGGTCTGGAAACACCATATATTTT.

This clone has a single count. The gene calls are TRBV5-4 and TRBJ2-1; 7 nucleotides align to TRBD2. This CDR3 is built from 15 residues. CDR1 and CDR2 from the germline V gene are SGHNT and YYREEE (reference sequence). V lost 3 bases to trimming and J lost 4 bases; unmatched junction nucleotides: 7. The CDR3 DNA is TGTGCCAGCAGCTCTGGGGGGGGACTGTACAATGAGCAGTTCTTC. Translating gives CASSSGGGLYNEQFF.

The DNA for the CDR3 is TGTGCCAGTAGTATAGGTCAGCGGGGATGGCACAATGAGCAGTTCTTC. Translated: CASSIGQRGWHNEQFF. This rearrangement joins TRBV19 to TRBJ2-1; 7 nucleotides line up with TRBD2. Germline-derived CDR1 and CDR2 are LNHDA and SQIVND (reference sequence). This CDR3 has 16 residues. Trimming cost V 1 base and J 5 bases; bases outside gene matches: 8.

This clone was picked up one time. The J gene is TRBJ2-7, the V gene TRBV21-1; the table's D call TRBD1 went unverified against the DNA. TRBV21-1 is labeled a pseudogene. CDR3 size: 14 residues. The CDR3 here is CASSSGGEPYEQYF. For the CDR3, the DNA is TGTGCCAGCAGCTCTGGGGGCGAGCCCTACGAGCAGTACTTC.

The chain carries TRBV18 and TRBJ2-7, with a possible D match to TRBD1 (6 bases). The V gene's germline CDR1 is KGHSH and CDR2 LQKENI. The CDR3 is 14 residues long. V lost 6 bases and J 7 bases, leaving 19 bases between the germline ends. CDR3 DNA sequence: TGTGCCAGCTCTTTGGGCCAGGGGCCCCTGGAGCAGTACTTC. Protein sequence: CASSLGQGPLEQYF.

The V call is TRBV5-6, the J call TRBJ1-1; D remains ambiguous. The CDR3 extends over 16 amino acids. Germline CDR1 is SGHDT and CDR2 is YYEEEE. With 4 bases removed from V and 2 bases from J, the gap between germline ends came to 18 bases. In DNA form, the CDR3 reads TGTGCCAGCAGCCAGGAGGCCCTCTACCGCAACACTGAAGCTTTCTTT. This codes for CASSQEALYRNTEAFF.

V is TRBV15 and J is TRBJ1-1, with TRBD1 matching over 11 bases. CDR1 LNHNV and CDR2 YYDKDF come from the germline V gene (reference sequence). The V segment lost 0 bases and the J segment 3 bases; nucleotides outside the gene matches: 3. CDR3 size: 16 residues. CDR3 nucleotide sequence: TGTGCCACCAGCAGAGAAGGACAGGGGGCGGACACTGAAGCTTTCTTT. This sequence encodes CATSREGQGADTEAFF.

V usage is TRBV19 and J usage is TRBJ2-7; 8 bases are shared with TRBD1. Losses at the gene ends were 6 bases for V and 5 bases for J; bases not matched to a gene: 3. Germline loops: CDR1 LNHDA, CDR2 SQIVND (reference sequence). This CDR3 spans 12 amino acids. In DNA form, the CDR3 reads TGTGCCAGTAGGGACAGGGAGAACGAGCAGTACTTC. Protein product: CASRDRENEQYF.

CDR3 in amino acids: CASSERSGGSVLETQYF. The CDR3 region has the DNA TGTGCCAGCAGCGAACGTAGCGGGGGATCGGTATTGGAGACCCAGTACTTC. The chain uses TRBV7-6 and TRBJ2-5; 9 bases are a match to TRBD2. Germline-derived CDR1 and CDR2 are SGHVS and FNYEAQ. After removal of 5 bases from V and 5 bases from J, the junction contained 15 bases not matched to a gene. The CDR3 length is 17 residues.

This chain links TRBV9 with TRBJ2-3; the match to TRBD2 covers 11 bases. V lost 4 bases and J lost 5; bases outside the gene matches: 9. In germline, CDR1 is SGDLS, CDR2 YYNGEE. This CDR3 has 16 residues. The chain's CDR3 is CASSSTTSGVGDTQYF. CDR3 DNA sequence: TGTGCCAGCAGCTCGACGACTAGCGGGGTAGGAGATACGCAGTATTTT.

This clone was recorded once. The rearrangement joins TRBV6-5 to TRBJ2-7; TRBD1 agrees at 8 bases. The V and J ends lost 6 bases and 2 bases, in that order; junction bases with no gene match: 6. From germline, CDR1 is MNHEY and CDR2 SVGAGI. The CDR3 has 14 residues. CDR3 bases: TGTGCCAGCAGCCACCGGGACAGGACCTACGAGCAGTACTTC. Translation gives CASSHRDRTYEQYF.

The V gene is TRBV9, the J gene TRBJ1-6, with unresolved D. V shed 0 bases and J shed 7 bases, with 8 bases lying between them. The germline V gene encodes CDR1 SGDLS and CDR2 YYNGEE. This CDR3 is 14 amino acids long. The CDR3 DNA sequence: TGTGCCAGCAGCGTAGGGCACCAAAATTCACCCCTCCACTTT. Protein product: CASSVGHQNSPLHF.

This chain links TRBV27 with TRBJ2-1; 10 bases align to TRBD2. The ends lost 6 bases at V and 0 bases at J; junction bases unmatched: 5. There are 16 residues in the CDR3. The germline gives CDR1 MNHEY, CDR2 SMNVEV (reference sequence). In nucleotides, the CDR3 is TGTGCCAGCAGGTTTAGCGGGGGGCTCTCCTACAATGAGCAGTTCTTC. This encodes CASRFSGGLSYNEQFF.

This clone has only one observation. The chain combines TRBV18 with TRBJ1-1, with D unclear. The germline V gene has CDR1 KGHSH and CDR2 LQKENI. CDR3 length equals 13 residues. V gave up 3 bases and J gave up 7 bases, with 12 bases separating them. The CDR3 coding sequence is TGTGCCAGCTCACCCGACCTACAGCTTGAAGCTTTCTTT. Translating gives CASSPDLQLEAFF.

This chain uses TRBV7-8 with TRBJ1-1, with 7 nucleotides matching TRBD1. In germline, CDR1 is SGHVS, CDR2 FQNEAQ. CDR3 length: 14 amino acids. Trimming cost V 6 bases and J 0 bases; bases outside gene matches: 4. Written as DNA, the CDR3 is TGTGCCAGCAGTACAGGGGATATGAACACTGAAGCTTTCTTT. Translated: CASSTGDMNTEAFF.

The rearrangement uses TRBV10-2 and TRBJ2-3; 7 bases are a match to TRBD1. This CDR3 comprises 13 residues. Germline V gives CDR1 WSHSY, CDR2 SAAADI. The V and J ends lost 7 bases and 6 bases, in that order; junction bases with no gene match: 7. CDR3 amino acids: CASIGGGHDTQYF. As DNA, the CDR3 is TGCGCCAGCATAGGGGGCGGGCATGATACGCAGTATTTT.

V usage is TRBV11-2 and J usage is TRBJ2-7, with 8 positions matching TRBD1. The germline V gene has CDR1 SGHAT and CDR2 FQNNGV. The CDR3 is 14 residues long. J was trimmed by 3 bases and V by 1 base; bases with no gene match: 2. The CDR3 coding sequence is TGTGCCAGCAGCTTAGGGACAGGGATCTACGAGCAGTACTTC. Translating gives CASSLGTGIYEQYF. The whole variable domain, filled in from reference TRBV11-2 and TRBJ2-7, reads EAGVAQSPRYKIIEKRQSVAFWCNPISGHATLYWYQQILGQGPKLLIQFQNNGVVDDSQLPKDRFSAERLKGVDSTLKIQPAKLEDSAVYLCASSLGTGIYEQYFGPGTRLTVT.

This rearrangement joins TRBV7-2 to TRBJ1-2, with 8 bases fitting TRBD1. Trimming at V came to 5 bases and at J to 8 bases, leaving 7 bases not matched to a gene. Per the germline V gene, CDR1 is SGHTA and CDR2 is FQGNSA. This CDR3 region has 13 residues. Here the CDR3 DNA reads TGTGCCAGCAGCAAGACAGGGGAAAAGGGCTACACCTTC. It codes for CASSKTGEKGYTF.

The chain uses TRBV5-6 and TRBJ2-5; 8 nucleotides agree with TRBD2. V lost 2 bases and J lost 3; bases outside the gene matches: 3. From germline, CDR1 is SGHDT and CDR2 YYEEEE. The CDR3 has 14 residues. The CDR3 bases are TGTGCCAGCAGCTTAGCGGGGGAAGAAGAGACCCAGTACTTC. Translating it yields CASSLAGEEETQYF.

The chain uses TRBV6-5 and TRBJ1-2, with TRBD1 as a possible D gene (5 bases). The CDR3 is made up of 14 amino acids. V gave up 6 bases and J gave up 4 bases, with 15 bases separating them. Germline CDR1 reads MNHEY; CDR2 reads SVGAGI. CDR3 nucleotide sequence: TGTGCCAGCAGGGTACCAGGGATATCCTATGGCTACACCTTC. Its protein product is CASRVPGISYGYTF.